The 29 T cell receptor beta chains given below trace back to one sample, sequenced in a study of molecular identifiers for immune sequencing clone quantification. TCRdb re-called the PCR reads with MiXCR, one entry per CDR3 protein. The repertoire holds over 600,000 distinct CDR3 sequences, around 20% seen once, with 0.85% in the top ten. Sequenced input: naive CD8+ T cells from blood, with Jurkat cell RNA spiked in. The sample's subset: FACS-sorted CD8+CD4-CCR7+CD45RA+ naive T cells. Receptors originate from a human donor in good health. Some libraries in this study had Jurkat cell RNA spiked in.

This clonotype was seen more than once but under ten times. J is TRBJ2-7 and V is TRBV7-6, with D possibly TRBD1 on 6 matching bases. Germline V lookup: CDR1 SGHVS, CDR2 FNYEAQ. This CDR3 comprises 13 residues. Deletions cut 5 bases from V and 7 bases from J, with 15 bases between. CDR3 sequence (DNA): TGTGCCAGCAGCAAACAGGGTGGGCCTGAGCAGTACTTC. Translation: CASSKQGGPEQYF. Based on the CDR3 plus reference TRBV7-6 and TRBJ2-7, the full variable domain is GAGVSQSPRYKVTKRGQDVALRCDPISGHVSLYWYRQALGQGPEFLTYFNYEAQQDKSGLPNDRFSAERPEGSISTLTIQRTEQRDSAMYRCASSKQGGPEQYFGPGTRLTVT.

This clonotype was observed a handful of times. The chain recombines TRBV5-4 with TRBJ2-7, with a tentative D call TRBD1 (6 bases). V shed 4 bases and J shed 6 bases, with 14 bases lying between them. This CDR3 contains 13 residues. The germline gives CDR1 SGHNT, CDR2 YYREEE (reference sequence). The CDR3 DNA sequence: TGTGCCAGCAGCATAACAGGGCTGGCCGAGCAGTACTTC. It encodes CASSITGLAEQYF.

Remarks on this clonotype: This may stem from a read error, because a much larger clone lies one nucleotide away. J is TRBJ1-1 and V is TRBV5-3, with D unresolved. TRBV5-3 is designated an ORF whose function remains uncertain. The CDR3 spans 14 residues. The CDR3 DNA reads as TGTGCCAGCAGCTTGGGCAGCATGGACACTGAAGCTTTCTTT. The encoded protein is CASSLGSMDTEAFF.

This clonotype appeared many times. The chain recombines TRBV20-1 with TRBJ2-3, with a weak D call TRBD2 (5 bases). Trimming cost V 1 base and J 2 bases, with 7 bases left between them. The CDR3 is 13 residues long. Germline V gene lookup returns CDR1 DFQATT and CDR2 SNEGSKA (reference sequence). The CDR3 here is CSARAEVTDTQYF. Written as DNA, the CDR3 is TGCAGTGCTAGAGCGGAGGTCACAGATACGCAGTATTTT.

On this clonotype: Since the CDR3 does not end with the conserved phenylalanine or tryptophan, this likely comes from a read error. J is TRBJ2-7 and V is TRBV12-3 or TRBV12-4; tentative D call: TRBD1 (5 bases). V lost 5 bases, J lost 4 bases, and 12 bases lay in between. This CDR3 region has 13 residues. DNA of the CDR3: TGTGCCAGCAGTCACCGAGCAGGGTACGAGCAGTACCTC. Translated: CASSHRAGYEQYL.

Turning to this clonotype: This may be a read error: a much more frequent sequence differs by one nucleotide. The chain employs TRBV7-2 and TRBJ2-1, with 8 nucleotides matching TRBD1. The trim removed 7 bases at V and 11 bases at J, leaving 16 bases unmatched. The V gene's germline CDR1 is SGHTA and CDR2 FQGNSA. The length of the CDR3 is 15 residues. CDR3 in amino acids: CASTPLAGGLNKQFF. In nucleotides, the CDR3 is TGTGCCAGCACCCCATTGGCAGGGGGCTTGAATAAGCAGTTCTTC.

The chain links TRBV19 to TRBJ1-2; D remains ambiguous. The germline V and J ends were trimmed by 6 bases and 2 bases, with 4 bases remaining between them. Germline values: CDR1 LNHDA, CDR2 SQIVND (reference sequence). CDR3 length equals 11 residues. CDR3 in DNA: TGTGCCAGTAGCCAAAACTATGGCTACACCTTC. It codes for CASSQNYGYTF.

This clonotype occurred many times. The chain combines TRBV4-3 with TRBJ1-2, with no clear D. The germline CDR1 and CDR2 sequences are LGHNA and YSLEER. V gave up 4 bases and J gave up 0 bases, with 12 bases separating them. The CDR3 sequence is 15 residues long. CDR3 region: CASSPEAASNYGYTF. The CDR3, as DNA: TGCGCCAGCAGCCCCGAGGCAGCTTCTAACTATGGCTACACCTTC.

This clonotype was counted at least ten times. The chain couples TRBV27 to TRBJ2-7; D unresolved. The CDR3 has 14 amino acids. Per the germline V gene, CDR1 is MNHEY and CDR2 is SMNVEV (reference sequence). With 0 bases removed from V and 2 bases from J, the gap between germline ends came to 8 bases. The DNA of the CDR3 is TGTGCCAGCAGTTTATCGTTCGGAGCCTACGAGCAGTACTTC. Its translation is CASSLSFGAYEQYF.

This clonotype was recorded at least ten times. J is TRBJ2-1 and V is TRBV4-1; D may be TRBD1 or TRBD2 (6 bases each). CDR1 and CDR2 from the germline V gene are MGHRA and YSYEKL. V dropped 1 base and J dropped 12 bases, with 16 bases sitting between them. The CDR3 spans 14 residues. CDR3 nucleotides: TGCGCCAGCAGCCAAGGTGGTGGAGGGGGGCTGCAGTTCTTC. Its translation is CASSQGGGGGLQFF.

With regard to this clonotype: This may arise from a read error, as a much more abundant clone is one base away. The chain combines TRBV7-9 with TRBJ1-4; maybe TRBD1 (6 bases). Germline CDR1 is SEHNR and CDR2 is FQNEAQ (reference sequence). The CDR3 runs 16 residues. The CDR3 spells CASSRTGATTNGKLFF. The CDR3 nucleotides read TGTGCCAGCAGCCGAACGGGGGCGACAACTAATGGAAAACTGTTTTTT.

This clonotype has a count of ten or more. This sequence joins TRBV4-1 and TRBJ2-7; D remains unclear. Trimming removed 1 base at V and 0 bases at J, with 10 bases between. From germline, CDR1 is MGHRA and CDR2 YSYEKL. The CDR3 totals 15 residues. The CDR3 loop is CASSQGQAFSYEQYF. In DNA form, the CDR3 reads TGCGCCAGCAGCCAAGGGCAGGCTTTCTCCTACGAGCAGTACTTC.

This clonotype was observed at least ten times. The V gene is TRBV4-1, the J gene TRBJ1-6, with 8 bases aligning to TRBD1. With V trimmed by 1 base and J by 8 bases, 4 bases remained unmatched. From germline, CDR1 is MGHRA and CDR2 YSYEKL. There are 15 residues in the CDR3. The DNA for the CDR3 is TGCGCCAGCAGCCAAGTTCAGGGGGCAGATTCACCCCTCCACTTT. As protein: CASSQVQGADSPLHF.

A few counts support this clonotype. This chain joins TRBV20-1 and TRBJ2-1; 9 nucleotides agree with TRBD2. The V and J ends lost 6 bases and 9 bases, in that order; junction bases with no gene match: 12. Per the germline V gene, CDR1 is DFQATT and CDR2 is SNEGSKA (reference sequence). The CDR3 has 14 amino acids. The CDR3 is CSAKDFAGGSEQFF. In nucleotides, the CDR3 is TGCAGTGCCAAGGACTTTGCGGGGGGGAGTGAGCAGTTCTTC.

This clonotype has just a few counts. The genes are TRBV19 and TRBJ2-7, with 11 bases aligning to TRBD2. This CDR3 comprises 15 residues. Germline loops: CDR1 LNHDA, CDR2 SQIVND (reference sequence). The junction had 6 bases not matched to a gene; V was cut back by 4 bases and J by 4 bases. CDR3 sequence: CASSTWTSGSYEQYF. The CDR3 bases are TGTGCCAGTAGTACCTGGACTAGCGGGTCTTACGAGCAGTACTTC.

About this clonotype itself: The junction departs from the called germline gene at one end, perhaps through a read error. This rearrangement joins TRBV30 to TRBJ1-1; 7 nucleotides line up with TRBD1. Germline V lookup: CDR1 GTSNPN, CDR2 SVGIG (reference sequence). The CDR3 contains 13 residues. CDR3 bases: TGTGCCTGGCAACAGGGGTTTGGCACTGTAGCTTTCTTT. Encoded protein: CAWQQGFGTVAFF.

This clonotype has more than one count but fewer than ten. The chain carries TRBV5-1 and TRBJ2-1, with TRBD2 matching 13 bases. Trimming cost V 0 bases and J 5 bases; bases outside gene matches: 5. Germline CDR1 SGHRS, CDR2 YFSETQ. The CDR3 spans 17 residues. In nucleotides, the CDR3 is TGCGCCAGCAGCTTGGTGGGACTAGCGGGATATAACAATGAGCAGTTCTTC. Its protein is CASSLVGLAGYNNEQFF. The whole variable domain, filled in from reference TRBV5-1 and TRBJ2-1, reads KAGVTQTPRYLIKTRGQQVTLSCSPISGHRSVSWYQQTPGQGLQFLFEYFSETQRNKGNFPGRFSGRQFSNSRSEMNVSTLELGDSALYLCASSLVGLAGYNNEQFFGPGTRLTVL.

This clonotype was found many times. The chain employs TRBV19 and TRBJ2-6; D is perhaps TRBD1 or TRBD2 (5 bases each). The germline V gene has CDR1 LNHDA and CDR2 SQIVND (reference sequence). This CDR3 is 16 amino acids long. Trimming removed 3 bases from V and 1 base from J, with 10 bases in between. The CDR3 here is CASSMGPVSGANVLTF. The CDR3 region has the DNA TGTGCCAGTAGTATGGGACCGGTATCTGGGGCCAACGTCCTGACTTTC.

Ten or more counts support this clonotype. The chain employs TRBV6-6 and TRBJ2-3, with D tentatively TRBD2 (5 bases). The length of the CDR3 is 15 residues. Trimming took off 0 bases at V and 3 bases at J, with 10 bases between the two ends. Germline V gene sequence: CDR1 MNHNY, CDR2 SVGAGI (reference sequence). This CDR3 is CASSYSSPGTDTQYF. The CDR3 bases are TGTGCCAGCAGTTACTCATCCCCGGGGACAGATACGCAGTATTTT.

This clonotype was detected only a few times. The V and J genes are TRBV7-9 and TRBJ1-1; D is ambiguous. The length of the CDR3 is 16 residues. V shed 5 bases and J shed 1 base, with 17 bases lying between them. The germline V gene encodes CDR1 SEHNR and CDR2 FQNEAQ (reference sequence). The CDR3 DNA follows: TGTGCCAGCAGCGACCCCGCTGGCCCAGCGAACACTGAAGCTTTCTTT. It specifies CASSDPAGPANTEAFF.

In its sample, this clonotype was seen many times. J is TRBJ2-7 and V is TRBV12-3 or TRBV12-4; 9 bases line up with TRBD1. V was clipped by 6 bases and J by 5 bases; unmatched bases: 5. This CDR3 spans 13 amino acids. CDR3 DNA sequence: TGTGCCAGCAGCGGACAGGGGTTCGACGAGCAGTACTTC. It is translated as CASSGQGFDEQYF.

This clonotype was recorded many times. This sequence joins TRBV29-1 and TRBJ1-3; 7 positions match TRBD1. With 7 bases clipped from V and 2 bases from J, the junction kept 11 bases outside the gene matches. The CDR3 is 15 amino acids. Germline CDR1 is SQVTM and CDR2 is ANQGSEA. Here the CDR3 reads CSATRRGVAGNTIYF. For the CDR3, the DNA is TGCAGCGCCACTCGCAGGGGGGTCGCTGGAAACACCATATATTTT.

This clonotype was recorded at least ten times. The rearrangement links TRBV23-1 to TRBJ2-3; TRBD2 agrees at 9 bases. TRBV23-1 is treated as an ORF (open reading frame) with a function not yet certain. The length of the CDR3 is 20 residues. V shed 1 base and J 0 bases; nucleotides not matched to a gene: 14. The CDR3 spells CASSQWSGTSKQRSTDTQYF. CDR3 DNA sequence: TGCGCCAGCAGTCAATGGAGTGGGACTAGCAAACAAAGAAGCACAGATACGCAGTATTTT.

This clonotype has a count of ten or more. V is TRBV29-1 and J is TRBJ2-7; D may correspond to TRBD1 or TRBD2 (5 bases each). Germline-derived CDR1 and CDR2 are SQVTM and ANQGSEA. This CDR3 spans 12 amino acids. Trimming pared 2 bases from V and 7 bases from J, leaving 12 bases between. The CDR3 protein is CSVEPPGGEQYF. In DNA, the CDR3 is TGCAGCGTTGAACCCCCTGGGGGTGAGCAGTACTTC.

This clonotype occurred a few times. The chain links TRBV19 to TRBJ2-1; 11 bases map to TRBD2. The trim removed 7 bases at V and 7 bases at J, leaving 9 bases unmatched. The CDR3 spans 15 residues. The germline V gene encodes CDR1 LNHDA and CDR2 SQIVND (reference sequence). Written as DNA, the CDR3 is TGTGCCAGTACCTTGGGGCTAGCGGGGGGAAATGAGCAGTTCTTC. Protein sequence: CASTLGLAGGNEQFF.

To note about this clonotype: It may be a read error: a sequence one base away is much more abundant. Likely a read error: the CDR3 ends without its conserved phenylalanine or tryptophan. The rearrangement joins TRBV20-1 to TRBJ2-7; D is uncertain. This CDR3 spans 13 amino acids. CDR1 is DFQATT and CDR2 is SNEGSKA in the germline V gene (reference sequence). Trimming left V 4 bases short and J 3 bases short, with 13 bases between. The chain's CDR3 is CSATQVASYEQYL. CDR3 DNA: TGCAGTGCTACCCAGGTTGCTAGCTACGAGCAGTACCTC.

This clonotype was detected ten times or more. This sequence joins TRBV19 and TRBJ2-5, with 7 bases identical to TRBD1. CDR3 length: 12 residues. The V gene's germline CDR1 is LNHDA and CDR2 SQIVND (reference sequence). The V gene end was trimmed by 10 bases and the J gene end by 2 bases; junction bases not matched to a gene: 4. The CDR3 region has the DNA TGTGCCACCGGACAGGATCAAGAGACCCAGTACTTC. Protein: CATGQDQETQYF.

This clonotype is a singleton in its sample. A single base separates this from a much larger clone, so it may be a read error. The V call is TRBV6-2 or TRBV6-3, the J call TRBJ2-5, with TRBD2 as a possible D gene (5 bases). The CDR3 extends over 14 amino acids. The germline gives CDR1 MNHEY, CDR2 SVGEGT. Trimming removed 7 bases from V and 5 bases from J, with 17 bases in between. The DNA of the CDR3 is TGTGCCAGCAAGGTCCGGAGGTCCCTTGAGACCCAGTACTTC. It specifies CASKVRRSLETQYF.

This clonotype was recorded at least ten times. The rearrangement uses TRBV29-1 and TRBJ2-3; 10 nucleotides agree with TRBD1. Trimming cost V 4 bases and J 1 base; bases outside gene matches: 2. The CDR3 has 14 amino acids. Germline CDR1 reads SQVTM; CDR2 reads ANQGSEA. In DNA form, the CDR3 reads TGCAGCGTTGCCGGGACAGGGGGCACAGATACGCAGTATTTT. It codes for CSVAGTGGTDTQYF.